What follows are 14 T cell receptor beta chains derived from one specimen sequenced in a study of T cells after yellow fever vaccination. TCRdb reprocessed the 5' RACE reads via MiXCR and lists one record per CDR3 protein. The sample records some 420,000 distinct CDR3 sequences, roughly a sixth being singletons. The sample in question was PBMCs, obtained before the yellow fever booster vaccination. These receptors were taken from a man between 18 and 35 years old who received the YFV17D yellow fever vaccine.

The rearrangement links TRBV5-1 to TRBJ2-2; 10 nucleotides agree with TRBD2. Unmatched junction bases numbered 7, after V lost 5 bases and J lost 6 bases. CDR3 size: 15 residues. CDR1 is SGHRS and CDR2 is YFSETQ in the germline V gene. The CDR3 sequence: CASRSPGTSAGELFF. The DNA for the CDR3 is TGCGCCAGCAGATCCCCCGGGACTAGCGCCGGGGAGCTGTTTTTT.

This clonotype was observed a handful of times. The gene calls are TRBV15 and TRBJ2-7; D gene uncertain. Trimming cost V 0 bases and J 1 base, with 10 bases left between them. The germline CDR1 and CDR2 sequences are LNHNV and YYDKDF (reference sequence). The CDR3 is made up of 15 amino acids. CDR3 DNA: TGTGCCACCAGCAGAGATTTGGTCGATTCCTACGAGCAGTACTTC. It codes for CATSRDLVDSYEQYF.

This clonotype was counted between two and nine times. Here the CDR3 DNA reads TGCGCCAGCAGCTCGCGGGGTATAAACACCGGGGAGCTGTTTTTT. Protein product: CASSSRGINTGELFF. This chain joins TRBV5-1 and TRBJ2-2, with D possibly being TRBD2 (6 bases). The CDR3 sequence is 15 residues long. Between the trimmed V and J ends, which lost 3 bases and 2 bases, there was a span of 11 bases. The V gene's germline CDR1 is SGHRS and CDR2 YFSETQ. The complete variable domain, with remaining parts taken from reference TRBV5-1 and TRBJ2-2, reads KAGVTQTPRYLIKTRGQQVTLSCSPISGHRSVSWYQQTPGQGLQFLFEYFSETQRNKGNFPGRFSGRQFSNSRSEMNVSTLELGDSALYLCASSSRGINTGELFFGEGSRLTVL.

Only a few counts were recorded for this clonotype. The genes are TRBV7-8 and TRBJ2-2; 8 positions match TRBD2. The germline V gene encodes CDR1 SGHVS and CDR2 FQNEAQ. Germline trimming cut 5 bases from V and 1 base from J; bases unmatched to any gene: 12. This CDR3 contains 18 residues. CDR3: CASSPLAGPALNTGELFF. CDR3 nucleotides: TGTGCCAGCAGCCCCTTAGCGGGGCCCGCTTTGAACACCGGGGAGCTGTTTTTT.

This clonotype was recorded a few times. The chain uses TRBV20-1 and TRBJ1-1; TRBD1 matches at 8 bases. Germline V lookup: CDR1 DFQATT, CDR2 SNEGSKA (reference sequence). J was trimmed by 5 bases and V by 4 bases; bases with no gene match: 9. The CDR3 is made up of 14 amino acids. CDR3 in DNA: TGCAGTGCTACCGGCCCACAGGGGGAAACTGAAGCTTTCTTT. Translated, it gives CSATGPQGETEAFF.

The chain employs TRBV28 and TRBJ2-2; TRBD2 is a possible D gene (5 bases). Trimming stripped 5 bases from V and 3 bases from J, with 16 bases between. Germline V lookup: CDR1 MDHEN, CDR2 SYDVKM. The CDR3 has 16 residues. CDR3 in amino acids: CASSPGRRFYTGELFF. The CDR3, as DNA: TGTGCCAGCAGTCCTGGACGGAGGTTTTACACCGGGGAGCTGTTTTTT.

The V gene is TRBV29-1, the J gene TRBJ1-1; possibly TRBD1 for D (5 bases). Trimming removed 5 bases at V and 1 base at J, with 11 bases between. This CDR3 spans 13 amino acids. Germline assignment: CDR1 SQVTM and CDR2 ANQGSEA. CDR3 bases: TGCAGCGTTTGGGGGGGTTGGAACACTGAAGCTTTCTTT. It is translated as CSVWGGWNTEAFF.

The genes are TRBV3-1 and TRBJ2-1, with D perhaps TRBD2 (6 bases). CDR3 length equals 14 residues. Trimming removed 3 bases from V and 7 bases from J, with 13 bases in between. The germline CDR1 and CDR2 sequences are LGHDT and YNNKEL (reference sequence). The CDR3 bases are TGTGCCAGCAGCCACACCGGGGGAGTTAATGAGCAGTTCTTC. Its translation is CASSHTGGVNEQFF.

This clonotype was picked up a small number of times. The junction departs from the called germline gene at one end, perhaps through a read error. The chain recombines TRBV12-3 or TRBV12-4 with TRBJ1-4; weak D call: TRBD1 (6 bases). The CDR3 has 13 amino acids. This chain's CDR3 is CASSHRVDDKLFF. The DNA for the CDR3 is TGTGCCAGCAGCCACAGGGTTGATGATAAACTGTTTTTT.

This clonotype was observed many times. The chain's CDR3 is CSVDYLDTEAFF. For the CDR3, the DNA is TGCAGCGTTGATTACCTAGACACTGAAGCTTTCTTT. The V call is TRBV29-1, the J call TRBJ1-1; D remains unclear. This CDR3 comprises 12 residues. With 3 bases removed from V and 3 bases from J, the gap between germline ends came to 8 bases. Germline lookup yields CDR1 SQVTM and CDR2 ANQGSEA. Variable domain in full (rest from reference TRBV29-1 and TRBJ1-1): SAVISQKPSRDICQRGTSLTIQCQVDSQVTMMFWYRQQPGQSLTLIATANQGSEATYESGFVIDKFPISRPNLTFSTLTVSNMSPEDSSIYLCSVDYLDTEAFFGQGTRLTVV.

The chain combines TRBV10-3 with TRBJ2-7, with 7 bases fitting TRBD1. The junction had 11 bases not matched to a gene; V was cut back by 4 bases and J by 2 bases. The CDR3 sequence is 16 residues long. Germline CDR1 reads ENHRY; CDR2 reads SYGVKD. The CDR3 sequence is CAISGAPGTDPYEQYF. CDR3 nucleotides: TGTGCCATCAGTGGAGCCCCCGGGACAGACCCCTACGAGCAGTACTTC.

This clonotype came up a few times. CDR3 bases: TGTGCCAGCAGCTTAAAGGGCTGGGAGCTGTTTTTT. This encodes CASSLKGWELFF. V and J are TRBV7-9 and TRBJ2-2; D not certain. This CDR3 is 12 amino acids long. CDR1 SEHNR and CDR2 FQNEAQ come from the germline V gene (reference sequence). V shed 2 bases and J shed 9 bases, with 7 bases lying between them.

The chain couples TRBV14 to TRBJ1-1; no clear D gene. This CDR3 comprises 16 residues. Per the germline V gene, CDR1 is SGHDN and CDR2 is FVKESK. V shed 0 bases and J shed 3 bases, with 14 bases lying between them. The chain's CDR3 is CASSQEGAAKYTEAFF. In nucleotides, the CDR3 is TGTGCCAGCAGCCAAGAGGGAGCAGCCAAATACACTGAAGCTTTCTTT.

This chain joins TRBV13 and TRBJ1-1; the D is unclear. The CDR3 sequence is 14 residues long. The V end lost 2 bases, the J end lost 3 bases, and 10 bases lay between the germline ends. Looked up from germline, CDR1 is PRHDT and CDR2 is FYEKMQ (reference sequence). The CDR3: CASSLLGRYTEAFF. CDR3 nucleotides: TGTGCCAGCAGCTTATTAGGGCGGTACACTGAAGCTTTCTTT.